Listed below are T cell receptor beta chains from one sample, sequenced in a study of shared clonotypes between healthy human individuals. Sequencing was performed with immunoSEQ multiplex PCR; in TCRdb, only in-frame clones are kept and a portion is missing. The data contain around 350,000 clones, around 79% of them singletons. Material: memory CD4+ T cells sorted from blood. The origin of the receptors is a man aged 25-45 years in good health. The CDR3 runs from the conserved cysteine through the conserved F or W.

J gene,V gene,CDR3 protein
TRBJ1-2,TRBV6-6,CASSRRSDLSYGYTF
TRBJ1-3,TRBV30,CAWTHRGSGNTIYF
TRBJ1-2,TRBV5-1,CASSLQRDVGYTF
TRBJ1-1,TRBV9,CASSPRQGILKNTEAFF
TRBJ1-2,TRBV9,CASSGLSGYGYTF
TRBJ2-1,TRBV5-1,CASSLAPDLNNEQFF
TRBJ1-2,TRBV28,CASSLQVGPGYTF
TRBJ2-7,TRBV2,CAGRDRGSEQYF
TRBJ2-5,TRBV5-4,CASSLDSLETQYF
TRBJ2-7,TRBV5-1,CASRIDVGTYEQYF
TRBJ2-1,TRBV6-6,CASSSYLGAYNEQFF
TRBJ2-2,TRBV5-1,CASSLYPGELFF
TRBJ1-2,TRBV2,CASSEYGLEGYTF
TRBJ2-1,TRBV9,CASTSGTRGNEQFF
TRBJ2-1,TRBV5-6,CASSYNFEQFF
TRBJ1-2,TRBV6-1,CASTPTRNYGYTF
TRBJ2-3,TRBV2,CASSEVAGGYSSTDTQYF
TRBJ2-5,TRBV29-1,CSVVGVQETQYF
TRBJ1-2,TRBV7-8,CASSPIRVFGGYTF
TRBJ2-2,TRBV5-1,CASSLVPLDRERLTGELFF
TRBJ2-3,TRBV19,CASSIQGANTQYF
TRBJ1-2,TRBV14,CASSQVVSFVGYGYTF
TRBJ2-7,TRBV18,CASSPTIGTAENSYEQYF
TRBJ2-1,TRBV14,CASSPLRGRAFYEQFF
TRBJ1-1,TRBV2,CASRQRALNTEAFF
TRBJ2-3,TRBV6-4,CASSRVAGDTQYF
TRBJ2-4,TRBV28,CASSSSGALAKNIQYF
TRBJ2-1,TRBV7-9,CASSGTGTSGEASYNEQFF
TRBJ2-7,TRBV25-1,CASSASEVSEQYF
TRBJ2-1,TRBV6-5,CASSYYAGTGTNEQFF
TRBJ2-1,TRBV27,CASSWMRGAIDEQFF
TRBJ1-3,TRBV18,CASSLNEGYGNTIYF
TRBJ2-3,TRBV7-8,CASSLLPGLALTDTQYF
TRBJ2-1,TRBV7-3,CASSLAAGANEQFF
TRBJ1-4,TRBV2,CASRLGTGGGRVEKLFF